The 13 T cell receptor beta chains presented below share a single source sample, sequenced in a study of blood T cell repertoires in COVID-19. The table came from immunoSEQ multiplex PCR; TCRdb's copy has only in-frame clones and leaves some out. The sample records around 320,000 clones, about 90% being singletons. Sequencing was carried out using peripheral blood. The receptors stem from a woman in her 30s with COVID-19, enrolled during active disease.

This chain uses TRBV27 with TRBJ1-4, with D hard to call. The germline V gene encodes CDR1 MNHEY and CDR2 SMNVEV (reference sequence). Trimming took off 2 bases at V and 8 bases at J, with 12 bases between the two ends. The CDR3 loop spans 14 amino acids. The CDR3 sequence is CASSLAGVGEKLFF. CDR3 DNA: TGTGCCAGCAGTTTAGCCGGGGTAGGAGAAAAACTGTTTTTT.

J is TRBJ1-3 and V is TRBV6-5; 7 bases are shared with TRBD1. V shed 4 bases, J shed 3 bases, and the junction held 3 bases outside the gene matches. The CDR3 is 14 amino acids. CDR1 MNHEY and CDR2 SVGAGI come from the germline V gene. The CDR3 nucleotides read TGTGCCAGCAGTTTAAACAGGGGTGGAAACACCATATATTTT. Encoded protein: CASSLNRGGNTIYF.

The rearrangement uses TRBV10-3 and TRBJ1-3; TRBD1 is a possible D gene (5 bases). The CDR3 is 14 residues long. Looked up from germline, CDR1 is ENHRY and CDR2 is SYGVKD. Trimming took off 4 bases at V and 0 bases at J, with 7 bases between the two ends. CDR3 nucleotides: TGTGCCATCAGTGGACAGCCCTCTGGAAACACCATATATTTT. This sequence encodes CAISGQPSGNTIYF.

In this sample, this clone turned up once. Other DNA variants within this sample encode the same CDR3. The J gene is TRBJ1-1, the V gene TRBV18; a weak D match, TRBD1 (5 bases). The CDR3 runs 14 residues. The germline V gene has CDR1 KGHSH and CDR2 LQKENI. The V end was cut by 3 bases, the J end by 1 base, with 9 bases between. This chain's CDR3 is CASSPVGQNTEAFF. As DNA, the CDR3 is TGTGCCAGCTCACCGGTCGGACAGAACACTGAAGCTTTCTTT.

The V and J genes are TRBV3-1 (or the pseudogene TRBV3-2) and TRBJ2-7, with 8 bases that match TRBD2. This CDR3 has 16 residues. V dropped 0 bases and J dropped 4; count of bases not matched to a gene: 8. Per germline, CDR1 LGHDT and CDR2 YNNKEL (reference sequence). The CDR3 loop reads CASSQDRSGGGYEQYF. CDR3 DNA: TGTGCCAGCAGCCAAGATCGATCTGGCGGGGGGTACGAGCAGTACTTC.

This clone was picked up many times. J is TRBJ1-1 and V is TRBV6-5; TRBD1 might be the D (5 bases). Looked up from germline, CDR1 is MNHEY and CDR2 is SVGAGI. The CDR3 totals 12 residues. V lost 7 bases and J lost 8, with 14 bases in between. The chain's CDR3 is CASTDGGFEAFF. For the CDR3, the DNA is TGTGCCAGCACCGACGGGGGATTCGAAGCTTTCTTT.

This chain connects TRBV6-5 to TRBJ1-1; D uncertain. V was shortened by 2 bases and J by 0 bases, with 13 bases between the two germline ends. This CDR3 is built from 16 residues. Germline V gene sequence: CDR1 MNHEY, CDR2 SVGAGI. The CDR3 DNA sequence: TGTGCCAGCAGTTACGACGGAACAGCCTTGAACACTGAAGCTTTCTTT. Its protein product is CASSYDGTALNTEAFF.

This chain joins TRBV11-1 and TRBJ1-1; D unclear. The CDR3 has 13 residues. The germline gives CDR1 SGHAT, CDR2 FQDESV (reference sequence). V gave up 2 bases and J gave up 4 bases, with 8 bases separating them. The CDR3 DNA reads TGTGCCAGCAGCTTAACGAGGGCCACTGAAGCTTTCTTT. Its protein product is CASSLTRATEAFF.

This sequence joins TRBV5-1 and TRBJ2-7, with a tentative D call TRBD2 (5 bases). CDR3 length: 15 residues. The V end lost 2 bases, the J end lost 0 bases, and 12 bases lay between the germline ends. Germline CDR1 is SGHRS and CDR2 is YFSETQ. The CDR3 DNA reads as TGCGCCAGCAGCTTCGTTGTGGGGAGCTCCTACGAGCAGTACTTC. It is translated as CASSFVVGSSYEQYF.

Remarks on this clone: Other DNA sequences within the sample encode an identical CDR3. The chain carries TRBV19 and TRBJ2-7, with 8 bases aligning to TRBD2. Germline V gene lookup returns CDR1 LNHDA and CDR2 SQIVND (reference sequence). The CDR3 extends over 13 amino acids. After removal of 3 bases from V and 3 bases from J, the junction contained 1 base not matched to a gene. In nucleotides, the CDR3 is TGTGCCAGTAGTATTGCGGGGGGCTACGAGCAGTACTTC. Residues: CASSIAGGYEQYF.

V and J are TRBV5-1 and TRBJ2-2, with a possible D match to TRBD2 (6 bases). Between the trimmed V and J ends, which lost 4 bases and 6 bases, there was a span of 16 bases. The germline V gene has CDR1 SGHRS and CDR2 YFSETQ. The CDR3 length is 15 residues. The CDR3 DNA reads TGCGCCAGCAGCCCCCGGGCCGGGAGCGCCGGGGAGCTGTTTTTT. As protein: CASSPRAGSAGELFF. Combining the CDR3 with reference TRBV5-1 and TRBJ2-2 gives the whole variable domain KAGVTQTPRYLIKTRGQQVTLSCSPISGHRSVSWYQQTPGQGLQFLFEYFSETQRNKGNFPGRFSGRQFSNSRSEMNVSTLELGDSALYLCASSPRAGSAGELFFGEGSRLTVL.

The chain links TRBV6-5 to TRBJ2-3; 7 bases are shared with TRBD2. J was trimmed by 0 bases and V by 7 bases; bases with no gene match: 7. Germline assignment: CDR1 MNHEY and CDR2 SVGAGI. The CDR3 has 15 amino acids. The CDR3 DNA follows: TGTGCCAGCATTGCGGGGGTGGATAGCACAGATACGCAGTATTTT. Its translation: CASIAGVDSTDTQYF.

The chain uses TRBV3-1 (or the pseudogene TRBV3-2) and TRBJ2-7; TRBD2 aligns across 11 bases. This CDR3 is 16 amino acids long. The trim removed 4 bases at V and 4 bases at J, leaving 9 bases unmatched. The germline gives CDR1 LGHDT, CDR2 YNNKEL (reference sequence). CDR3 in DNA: TGTGCCAGCAGCCCCTTAGCGGGGGGGCCTAGTTACGAGCAGTACTTC. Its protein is CASSPLAGGPSYEQYF.